This section outlines one T cell receptor (beta chain) sequence together with its context. The CDR3 length is 15 residues. V was clipped by 3 bases and J by 6 bases; unmatched bases: 7. The V gene's germline CDR1 is LGHNA and CDR2 YSLEER. This record belongs to a study of shared clonotypes between healthy human individuals. Profiling relied on immunoSEQ multiplex PCR, and the TCRdb table lists in-frame clones only, not all of them. The sample has about 1.5 million clones, approximately 98% seen once. The chain couples TRBV4-3 to TRBJ2-3; 9 bases align to TRBD2. Input material: naive CD4+ T cells sorted from blood. Subset noted: CD45RA+ positively selected. This receptor was obtained from a man aged 25-45 years in good health. Here the CDR3 reads CASSQGGLAPDTQYF. The CDR3 DNA is TGCGCCAGCAGCCAGGGGGGACTAGCTCCCGATACGCAGTATTTT.